The rows below give T cell receptor beta chains drawn from one sample of a study of early T cells in non-severe SARS-CoV-2 infection. TCRdb analysed the 5' RACE reads with MiXCR anew, one entry per CDR3 protein. The sample includes roughly 38,000 distinct CDR3 sequences, roughly 6% seen only once; the top ten take 4.4%. The source material was whole blood, sampled at baseline. These receptors were obtained from an adult who was a healthcare worker with PCR-confirmed SARS-CoV-2 infection or an uninfected control (not recorded which). The CDR3 runs from the conserved cysteine through the conserved F or W. The D gene is left open where the match is weak. Clone size is given for some rows only: seen once, a few or many times, or a class if the clone is expanded.

d_call: NA
clone_size: many
v_call: TRBV20-1
j_call: TRBJ2-5
cdr3_nt: TGCAGTGCTCACGGACATGAAGAGACCCAGTACTTC
cdr3_aa: CSAHGHEETQYF

d_call: NA
clone_size: many
v_call: TRBV7-2
j_call: TRBJ1-6
cdr3_nt: TGTGCCAGCAGCTTTGAAGGGCTAAATTCACCCCTCCACTTT
cdr3_aa: CASSFEGLNSPLHF

d_call: NA
clone_size: many
v_call: TRBV5-6
j_call: TRBJ1-3
cdr3_nt: TGTGCCAGCAGCTGGGTGGGTCCCGGAAACACCATATATTTT
cdr3_aa: CASSWVGPGNTIYF

d_call: NA
clone_size: few
v_call: TRBV7-6
j_call: TRBJ2-7
cdr3_nt: TGTGCCAGCAGTCCTTACTCAGGTTGGACTATGGAGCAGTACTTC
cdr3_aa: CASSPYSGWTMEQYF

d_call: NA
clone_size: many
v_call: TRBV29-1
j_call: TRBJ2-7
cdr3_nt: TGCAGCGTTAAGGTCAACTACGAGCAGTACTTC
cdr3_aa: CSVKVNYEQYF

d_call: NA
clone_size: many
v_call: TRBV7-2
j_call: TRBJ2-5
cdr3_nt: TGTGCCAGCAGCGTTGGAGCGGAGACCCAGTACTTC
cdr3_aa: CASSVGAETQYF

d_call: TRBD1
clone_size: many
v_call: TRBV29-1
j_call: TRBJ2-5
cdr3_nt: TGCAGCGTTCGCAGAGGGACAGGGGGTTCAATGGGAGAGACCCAGTACTTC
cdr3_aa: CSVRRGTGGSMGETQYF

d_call: TRBD1
clone_size: many
v_call: TRBV27
j_call: TRBJ1-2
cdr3_nt: TGTGCCAGCAGTCCCCTTCGGACAGGGAACTATGGCTACACCTTC
cdr3_aa: CASSPLRTGNYGYTF

d_call: NA
clone_size: many
v_call: TRBV9
j_call: TRBJ2-1
cdr3_nt: TGTGCCAGCAGCGTTCGGACCCACAATGAGCAGTTCTTC
cdr3_aa: CASSVRTHNEQFF

d_call: TRBD2
clone_size: few
v_call: TRBV20-1
j_call: TRBJ2-1
cdr3_nt: TGCAGTGCTAGATTCGGACTAGTTGCCAATGAGCAGTTCTTC
cdr3_aa: CSARFGLVANEQFF

d_call: TRBD2
clone_size: many
v_call: TRBV15
j_call: TRBJ2-7
cdr3_nt: TGTGCCACCAGCAGAGATGGAGGGCCGACTAGCGCGGCCTACGAGCAGTACTTC
cdr3_aa: CATSRDGGPTSAAYEQYF

d_call: TRBD1
clone_size: many
v_call: TRBV2
j_call: TRBJ1-2
cdr3_nt: TGTGCCAGCAGAGGGACAGGGGCAAACTATGGCTACACCTTC
cdr3_aa: CASRGTGANYGYTF

d_call: NA
clone_size: many
v_call: TRBV12-3/TRBV12-4
j_call: TRBJ1-2
cdr3_nt: TGTGCCAGCAGTGAAACGGGGAGGCGAGCTAACTATGGCTACACCTTC
cdr3_aa: CASSETGRRANYGYTF

d_call: NA
clone_size: medium-sized
v_call: TRBV20-1
j_call: TRBJ2-5
cdr3_nt: TGCAGTGCTATCCCGTTCACCGAGACCCAGTACTTC
cdr3_aa: CSAIPFTETQYF

d_call: NA
clone_size: many
v_call: TRBV20-1
j_call: TRBJ1-3
cdr3_nt: TGCAGTGCTAGAGCTCCCCGCATTTCTGGAAACACCATATATTTT
cdr3_aa: CSARAPRISGNTIYF

d_call: NA
clone_size: many
v_call: TRBV7-2
j_call: TRBJ2-7
cdr3_nt: TGTGCCAGCAGCTTCGTTGGGGGACAAGCCTACGAGCAGTACTTC
cdr3_aa: CASSFVGGQAYEQYF

d_call: NA
clone_size: few
v_call: TRBV20-1
j_call: TRBJ2-5
cdr3_nt: TGCAGTGCACGCCCTACCCGGGAGGAGACCCAGTACTTC
cdr3_aa: CSARPTREETQYF

d_call: TRBD2
clone_size: NA
v_call: TRBV2
j_call: TRBJ2-3
cdr3_nt: TGTGCCAGCAGTGGTAAAGCGGGGGTTGTTACAGATACGCAGTATTTT
cdr3_aa: CASSGKAGVVTDTQYF

d_call: TRBD1
clone_size: few
v_call: TRBV5-5
j_call: TRBJ2-7
cdr3_nt: TGTGCCAGCAGCTTGACGGGACAGGCCTCCTACGAGCAGTACTTC
cdr3_aa: CASSLTGQASYEQYF

d_call: NA
clone_size: NA
v_call: TRBV13
j_call: TRBJ2-2
cdr3_nt: TGTGCCAGCAGAGCCGGGGTCAACACCGGGGAGCTGTTTTTT
cdr3_aa: CASRAGVNTGELFF

d_call: TRBD2
clone_size: many
v_call: TRBV12-3/TRBV12-4
j_call: TRBJ2-1
cdr3_nt: TGTGCCAGCAGTTTAGGCGGGGGGAAGTTCGATGAGCAGTTCTTC
cdr3_aa: CASSLGGGKFDEQFF

d_call: NA
clone_size: few
v_call: TRBV5-6
j_call: TRBJ1-2
cdr3_nt: TGTGCCAGCAGCTCTTACAGGAGTACCGCGTATGGCTACACCTTC
cdr3_aa: CASSSYRSTAYGYTF

d_call: NA
clone_size: many
v_call: TRBV21-1
j_call: TRBJ2-4
cdr3_nt: TGTGCCAGCATCGGGACTGACATTCAGTACTTC
cdr3_aa: CASIGTDIQYF

d_call: NA
clone_size: many
v_call: TRBV4-1
j_call: TRBJ1-1
cdr3_nt: TGCGCCAGCAGCCAAGTTACAGCCTCTGAAGCTTTCTTT
cdr3_aa: CASSQVTASEAFF

d_call: NA
clone_size: many
v_call: TRBV29-1
j_call: TRBJ2-3
cdr3_nt: TGCAGCGTTGAACCTGGAGGTCCAAAAAGAACAGATACGCAGTATTTT
cdr3_aa: CSVEPGGPKRTDTQYF

d_call: TRBD1
clone_size: many
v_call: TRBV6-5
j_call: TRBJ1-2
cdr3_nt: TGTGCCAGCAGTTTGTCCCGGGTCGGCAGGGGGCTGAACTATGGCTACACCTTC
cdr3_aa: CASSLSRVGRGLNYGYTF

d_call: TRBD1
clone_size: many
v_call: TRBV10-3
j_call: TRBJ1-2
cdr3_nt: TGTGCCATCCTGGGGGGACAGGGTCCGGAGAACTATGGCTACACCTTC
cdr3_aa: CAILGGQGPENYGYTF

d_call: TRBD1
clone_size: many
v_call: TRBV6-1
j_call: TRBJ2-3
cdr3_nt: TGTGCCAGCAGAGACAGGGCATTAGATACGCAGTATTTT
cdr3_aa: CASRDRALDTQYF

d_call: NA
clone_size: many
v_call: TRBV12-3/TRBV12-4
j_call: TRBJ1-2
cdr3_nt: TGTGCCAGCAGTTTTGGCAGCTCGGTCAGCTACACCTTC
cdr3_aa: CASSFGSSVSYTF

d_call: TRBD1
clone_size: many
v_call: TRBV24-1
j_call: TRBJ2-2
cdr3_nt: TGTGCCACCAGTGACCCGGGACAGGGGGACACCGGGGAGCTGTTTTTT
cdr3_aa: CATSDPGQGDTGELFF

d_call: TRBD1
clone_size: many
v_call: TRBV11-2
j_call: TRBJ2-1
cdr3_nt: TGTGCCAGCAGCGGGACCGGACAGGGGGCGCGGGGTGAGCAGTTCTTC
cdr3_aa: CASSGTGQGARGEQFF

d_call: NA
clone_size: medium-sized
v_call: TRBV27
j_call: TRBJ1-5
cdr3_nt: TGTGCCAGCAGAAGATATAGCAATCAGCCCCAGCATTTT
cdr3_aa: CASRRYSNQPQHF

d_call: NA
clone_size: many
v_call: TRBV20-1
j_call: TRBJ2-1
cdr3_nt: TGCAGTGCCTCGAGACGTGGCCTTTCCAGCTACAATGAGCAGTTCTTC
cdr3_aa: CSASRRGLSSYNEQFF

d_call: TRBD2
clone_size: many
v_call: TRBV12-3/TRBV12-4
j_call: TRBJ2-7
cdr3_nt: TGTGCCAGCAGGGAAGCGGGGGGGTCCGACGAGCAGTACTTC
cdr3_aa: CASREAGGSDEQYF

d_call: NA
clone_size: many
v_call: TRBV6-6
j_call: TRBJ2-1
cdr3_nt: TGTGCCAGCAGTCCCTCAGGGAGAGGGAATGAGCAGTTCTTC
cdr3_aa: CASSPSGRGNEQFF

d_call: NA
clone_size: many
v_call: TRBV9
j_call: TRBJ1-2
cdr3_nt: TGTGCCAGCAGCGTAGACGCCTATGGCTACACCTTC
cdr3_aa: CASSVDAYGYTF

d_call: TRBD1
clone_size: many
v_call: TRBV7-2
j_call: TRBJ2-7
cdr3_nt: TGTGCCAGCACCGTCCCGGGACAGATCTACGAGCAGTACTTC
cdr3_aa: CASTVPGQIYEQYF

d_call: TRBD1
clone_size: NA
v_call: TRBV27
j_call: TRBJ2-1
cdr3_nt: TGTGCCAGCAGTTTATACAGGGGTGGTGAGCAGTTCTTC
cdr3_aa: CASSLYRGGEQFF

d_call: TRBD2
clone_size: many
v_call: TRBV19
j_call: TRBJ2-3
cdr3_nt: TGTGCCAGTAGTATCCGGACTAGCGGGACGACAGATACGCAGTATTTT
cdr3_aa: CASSIRTSGTTDTQYF

d_call: NA
clone_size: many
v_call: TRBV19
j_call: TRBJ1-2
cdr3_nt: TGTGCCAGTAGGTGGGAAGCCTATGGCTACACCTTC
cdr3_aa: CASRWEAYGYTF

d_call: TRBD1
clone_size: many
v_call: TRBV7-9
j_call: TRBJ1-2
cdr3_nt: TGTGCCAGCAGCTTACCACTTGGACAGGGGCGTAACTATGGCTACACCTTC
cdr3_aa: CASSLPLGQGRNYGYTF

d_call: NA
clone_size: many
v_call: TRBV7-6
j_call: TRBJ2-3
cdr3_nt: TGTGCCAGCAGCCCGCTGACCGGATATTTT
cdr3_aa: CASSPLTGYF